Each of the 14 T cell receptor beta chains below was sequenced from the same sample in a study of shared clonotypes between healthy human individuals. Naive CD8 cells lacked CD45RO and underwent positive selection for CCR7, leaving out terminally differentiated effector memory CD45RA+ cells. Here immunoSEQ multiplex PCR was the method, and the copy in TCRdb shows in-frame clones only, minus some. The sample includes some 2,100,000 clones, about 92% of them seen just once. The material sequenced was naive CD8+ T cells from PBMCs. The receptors shown here come from a man aged 18 to 29 in good health. Some clones in this sample may be carry-over from other donors' samples.

The chain employs TRBV12-1 and TRBJ2-1; the table's D call, TRBD2, has no DNA check behind it. TRBV12-1 is labeled a pseudogene. The CDR3 is 15 residues long. Here the CDR3 reads CASSFIAIPYNEQFF. The DNA of the CDR3 is TGTGCCAGCAGCTTCATAGCGATCCCCTACAATGAGCAGTTCTTC.

This chain uses TRBV9 with TRBJ2-4; D not resolved. The ends were cut back, 0 bases at V and 5 bases at J, with 15 bases in the middle. CDR1 is SGDLS and CDR2 is YYNGEE in the germline V gene. This CDR3 is built from 16 residues. The CDR3 DNA is TGTGCCAGCAGCGTAGATGCTCGTCTAGTTCAAAACATTCAGTACTTC. This sequence encodes CASSVDARLVQNIQYF.

This clone came up a few times. Within the sample, other DNA sequences also encode this same CDR3. The V call is TRBV4-1, the J call TRBJ2-1, with TRBD2 as a possible D gene (6 bases). Trimming stripped 4 bases from V and 5 bases from J, with 12 bases between. The V gene's germline CDR1 is MGHRA and CDR2 YSYEKL. This CDR3 contains 14 residues. CDR3 DNA sequence: TGCGCCAGCAGCCCCGGGACTGGAGACAATGAGCAGTTCTTC. Translated: CASSPGTGDNEQFF.

The rearrangement links TRBV15 to TRBJ2-7; unclear D gene. This CDR3 has 15 amino acids. Trimming cost V 4 bases and J 3 bases, with 16 bases left between them. The germline gives CDR1 LNHNV, CDR2 YYDKDF (reference sequence). In DNA, the CDR3 is TGTGCCACCAGCATTGGACGGAGCCCGAACTACGAGCAGTACTTC. This codes for CATSIGRSPNYEQYF.

This chain uses TRBV2 with TRBJ2-1; no definite D call. Trimming removed 9 bases at V and 5 bases at J, with 14 bases between. This CDR3 is 13 amino acids long. Germline assignment: CDR1 SNHLY and CDR2 FYNNEI. Here the CDR3 DNA reads TGTGCCAGTGAGACTGGCCTCAACAATGAGCAGTTCTTC. Translation: CASETGLNNEQFF.

The CDR3 here is CASRAFGGLAGVGGELFF. The CDR3 DNA reads as TGTGCCAGTAGAGCGTTCGGCGGGCTAGCGGGAGTGGGCGGGGAGCTGTTTTTT. The chain joins TRBV19 to TRBJ2-2; 10 bases line up with TRBD2. From germline, CDR1 is LNHDA and CDR2 SQIVND (reference sequence). The V gene end was trimmed by 6 bases and the J gene end by 7 bases; junction bases not matched to a gene: 17. This CDR3 comprises 18 residues.

CDR3 region: CASSIRAVDTQYF. DNA for the CDR3: TGTGCCAGTAGTATCAGGGCCGTGGATACGCAGTATTTT. V gene TRBV19 combines with J gene TRBJ2-3; D possibly corresponds to TRBD1 (5 bases). The CDR3 is 13 amino acids. V was cut by 3 bases and J by 6 bases, with 10 bases left in between. The V gene's germline CDR1 is LNHDA and CDR2 SQIVND (reference sequence).

This chain joins TRBV11-1 and TRBJ2-7; 12 positions match TRBD2. Germline V gene data show CDR1 as SGHAT and CDR2 as FQDESV (reference sequence). J gave up 3 bases and V 2 bases, and 5 bases lay outside the gene matches. CDR3 size: 16 residues. The CDR3 loop reads CASSLPTSGSVYEQYF. DNA for the CDR3: TGTGCCAGCAGCTTACCGACTAGCGGGAGTGTCTACGAGCAGTACTTC. Together with reference TRBV11-1 and TRBJ2-7, the CDR3 gives the full variable domain: EAEVAQSPRYKITEKSQAVAFWCDPISGHATLYWYRQILGQGPELLVQFQDESVVDDSQLPKDRFSAERLKGVDSTLKIQPAELGDSAMYLCASSLPTSGSVYEQYFGPGTRLTVT.

The chain employs TRBV9 and TRBJ2-7; D is ambiguous. Trimming shortened V by 4 bases and J by 5 bases, and 13 bases separated the two germline ends. CDR1 SGDLS and CDR2 YYNGEE come from the germline V gene. This CDR3 is 13 amino acids long. CDR3 sequence (DNA): TGTGCCAGCAGCCTAGGAGATAGTCACGAGCAGTACTTC. It is translated as CASSLGDSHEQYF.

The chain uses TRBV9 and TRBJ2-1; 7 bases align to TRBD2. This CDR3 region has 17 residues. Germline assignment: CDR1 SGDLS and CDR2 YYNGEE. Germline trimming cut 1 base from V and 2 bases from J; bases unmatched to any gene: 9. The CDR3 protein is CASSVLAEIAPYNEQFF. As DNA, the CDR3 is TGTGCCAGCAGCGTACTAGCGGAGATAGCCCCCTACAATGAGCAGTTCTTC.

This chain joins TRBV4-3 and TRBJ2-1, with D hard to call. CDR3 length: 15 residues. CDR1 is LGHNA, CDR2 YSLEER, per germline. Trimming left V 5 bases short and J 8 bases short, with 19 bases between. The CDR3 bases are TGCGCCAGCAGCTACGGAAGATTATCGCGGTATGAGCAGTTCTTC. Translated, it gives CASSYGRLSRYEQFF.

The rearrangement uses TRBV7-9 and TRBJ2-1; D is ambiguous. The germline V gene encodes CDR1 SEHNR and CDR2 FQNEAQ (reference sequence). This CDR3 region has 14 residues. The ends were cut back, 0 bases at V and 1 base at J, with 4 bases in the middle. Written as DNA, the CDR3 is TGTGCCAGCAGCTTAGCTTTATCCTACAATGAGCAGTTCTTC. This codes for CASSLALSYNEQFF.

V and J are TRBV7-2 and TRBJ2-3, with D unresolved. V was shortened by 2 bases and J by 5 bases, with 8 bases between the two germline ends. In germline, CDR1 is SGHTA, CDR2 FQGNSA. CDR3 length equals 13 residues. CDR3 sequence reads: CASSLNIRDTQYF. The CDR3 DNA reads TGTGCCAGCAGCTTAAATATTCGAGATACGCAGTATTTT. Using reference TRBV7-2 and TRBJ2-3 for the parts outside the CDR3, the full variable domain is GAGVSQSPSNKVTEKGKDVELRCDPISGHTALYWYRQSLGQGLEFLIYFQGNSAPDKSGLPSDRFSAERTGGSVSTLTIQRTQQEDSAVYLCASSLNIRDTQYFGPGTRLTVL.

The V call is TRBV28, the J call TRBJ1-1; D remains ambiguous. Germline assignment: CDR1 MDHEN and CDR2 SYDVKM. V lost 3 bases to trimming and J lost 0 bases, with 14 bases between them. The length of the CDR3 is 16 residues. The CDR3: CASSLFAANLNTEAFF. The CDR3 DNA reads as TGTGCCAGCAGTTTGTTCGCAGCAAACTTGAACACTGAAGCTTTCTTT.